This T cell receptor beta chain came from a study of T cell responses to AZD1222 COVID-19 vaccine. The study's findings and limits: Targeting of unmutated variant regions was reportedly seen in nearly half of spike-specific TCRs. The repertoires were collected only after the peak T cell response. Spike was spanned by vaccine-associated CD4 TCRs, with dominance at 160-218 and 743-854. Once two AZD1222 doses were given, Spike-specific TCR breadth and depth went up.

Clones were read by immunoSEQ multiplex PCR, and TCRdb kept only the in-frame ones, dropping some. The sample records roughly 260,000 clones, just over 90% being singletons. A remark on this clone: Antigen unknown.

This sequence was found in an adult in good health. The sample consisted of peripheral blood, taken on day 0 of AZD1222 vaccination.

The DNA for the CDR3 is TGTGCCAGCTCACCTCTCACGCAGTTTTTGACCGGGGAGCTGTTTTTT. Amino acid sequence: CASSPLTQFLTGELFF. The J gene is TRBJ2-2, the V gene TRBV18; D unresolved. V lost 3 bases and J 5 bases, leaving 16 bases between the germline ends. The CDR3 loop spans 16 amino acids. Per the germline V gene, CDR1 is KGHSH and CDR2 is LQKENI.